These 31 T cell receptor beta chains were all obtained from the same sample, sequenced in a study of vaccination effects on CD4 cells after COVID-19. Measured with immunoSEQ multiplex PCR; TCRdb has only the in-frame clones, and not every one. Of around 24,000 clones listed, more than 80% were seen once; the top ten hold roughly 5%. Antigen-specific CD4+ T cells were expanded (with viral peptide pools) by the ViraFEST assay ahead of sequencing. With more than 9 days of culture completed, CD4+ T cells were isolated. Two doses of BNT162b2 or mRNA-1273 vaccine were administered to participants. The antigens for these receptors are not known. Sequencing used CD4+ T cells from PBMCs cultured with SARS-CoV-2 spike peptides, obtained after COVID-19 vaccination. The receptors derive from a human donor who received a COVID-19 vaccine. Some clones in this sample may be carry-over from other donors' samples.

The rearrangement links TRBV6-5 to TRBJ1-2; 9 bases map to TRBD1. The germline V gene encodes CDR1 MNHEY and CDR2 SVGAGI. The CDR3 contains 13 residues. Germline trimming cut 5 bases from V and 3 bases from J; bases unmatched to any gene: 1. CDR3 loop: CASSRDRDYGYTF. The DNA for the CDR3 is TGTGCCAGCAGTCGGGACAGGGACTATGGCTACACCTTC.

The chain joins TRBV4-1 to TRBJ1-5; 7 nucleotides align to TRBD1. CDR1 is MGHRA, CDR2 YSYEKL, per germline. CDR3 length equals 16 residues. V lost 2 bases, J lost 6 bases, and 10 bases stayed unmatched. The CDR3 sequence: CASSQNSGAGGQPQHF. CDR3 DNA: TGCGCCAGCAGCCAAAATTCGGGGGCAGGGGGTCAGCCCCAGCATTTT.

This clone was counted a single time. This sequence joins TRBV2 and TRBJ2-5; D call uncertain. The germline V gene encodes CDR1 SNHLY and CDR2 FYNNEI. This CDR3 spans 11 amino acids. V lost 4 bases to trimming and J lost 4 bases, with 4 bases between them. CDR3 bases: TGTGCCAGCAGTGTAGCAGAGACCCAGTACTTC. Encoded protein: CASSVAETQYF.

This clone was found a few times. The chain uses TRBV10-1 and TRBJ1-1; 8 nucleotides agree with TRBD1. The CDR3 is 13 residues long. Germline CDR1 reads WNHNN; CDR2 reads SYGVQD (reference sequence). V dropped 4 bases and J dropped 11; count of bases not matched to a gene: 9. The CDR3 region has the DNA TGCGCCAGCAGTGCCGGACAGGGTTTGAGGGCTTTCTTT. It yields the protein CASSAGQGLRAFF.

A word on this clone: The same CDR3 arises from other DNA sequences in this sample as well. This chain uses TRBV24-1 with TRBJ1-5; D is possibly TRBD1 (5 bases). Per germline, CDR1 KGHDR and CDR2 SFDVKD. V lost 2 bases, J lost 4 bases, and 14 bases lay in between. The CDR3 length is 16 residues. In DNA, the CDR3 is TGTGCCACCAGTGATTGGGGGAATGGGGAAAATCAGCCCCAGCATTTT. Translated, it gives CATSDWGNGENQPQHF.

This chain uses TRBV5-8 with TRBJ1-4; 11 positions agree with TRBD1. CDR1 is SGHTS, CDR2 YDEGEE, per germline. The CDR3 is 15 amino acids. Unmatched junction bases numbered 4, after V lost 3 bases and J lost 6 bases. CDR3 nucleotide sequence: TGTGCCAGCAGCTGGACAGGGGGCGCATATGAAAAACTGTTTTTT. Protein: CASSWTGGAYEKLFF.

The chain joins TRBV7-8 to TRBJ1-2, with D possibly being TRBD1 (6 bases). Trimming removed 5 bases at V and 0 bases at J, with 16 bases between. Germline-derived CDR1 and CDR2 are SGHVS and FQNEAQ. The CDR3 is 16 amino acids. Here the CDR3 DNA reads TGTGCCAGCAGCCAGAAAACAGGGCCCGCTAACTATGGCTACACCTTC. Its translation is CASSQKTGPANYGYTF.

This chain connects TRBV19 to TRBJ2-2; D call uncertain. V lost 5 bases and J lost 0, with 13 bases in between. The CDR3 spans 16 residues. Germline V gene sequence: CDR1 LNHDA, CDR2 SQIVND (reference sequence). The DNA of the CDR3 is TGTGCCAGTAGTTCCGGGTCGGTTCCGAACACCGGGGAGCTGTTTTTT. As protein: CASSSGSVPNTGELFF.

V gene TRBV15 combines with J gene TRBJ2-5; D is ambiguous. Germline CDR1 reads LNHNV; CDR2 reads YYDKDF (reference sequence). This CDR3 spans 12 amino acids. Trimming took off 0 bases at V and 6 bases at J, with 5 bases between the two ends. The CDR3 nucleotides read TGTGCCACCAGCAGAGATTCGCAGACCCAGTACTTC. Translation gives CATSRDSQTQYF.

The genes are TRBV28 and TRBJ2-7, with 14 bases lining up with TRBD2. Germline CDR1 reads MDHEN; CDR2 reads SYDVKM. The CDR3 covers 15 residues. With V trimmed by 6 bases and J by 4 bases, 5 bases remained unmatched. As DNA, the CDR3 is TGTGCCAGCAGCCAGACTAGCGGGGGGGTGTACGAGCAGTACGTC. Encoded protein: CASSQTSGGVYEQYV.

This clone has only a few counts. The gene calls are TRBV28 and TRBJ1-5; D might be TRBD1 (5 bases). Germline assignment: CDR1 MDHEN and CDR2 SYDVKM. Trimming removed 3 bases at V and 4 bases at J, with 13 bases between. The length of the CDR3 is 15 residues. The CDR3 spells CASSLTPGNNQPQHF. In DNA, the CDR3 is TGTGCCAGCAGTTTGACTCCAGGGAATAATCAGCCCCAGCATTTT.

The chain couples TRBV4-3 to TRBJ1-2; 10 bases match TRBD1. The V segment lost 1 base and the J segment 4 bases; nucleotides outside the gene matches: 6. The CDR3 has 16 amino acids. From germline, CDR1 is LGHNA and CDR2 YSLEER. The CDR3 DNA reads TGCGCCAGCAGCCAAGGGACAGGGGGTTCCCCCTATGGCTACACCTTC. It yields the protein CASSQGTGGSPYGYTF.

J is TRBJ2-5 and V is TRBV3-1 (or the pseudogene TRBV3-2); a weak D match, TRBD1 (6 bases). V lost 1 base, J lost 3 bases, and 15 bases lay in between. The germline CDR1 and CDR2 sequences are LGHDT and YNNKEL (reference sequence). The CDR3 contains 16 residues. CDR3 DNA: TGTGCCAGCAGCCAAGTCAATACAGGGCCAAAAGAGACCCAGTACTTC. Translating gives CASSQVNTGPKETQYF.

A single count supports this clone. The genes are TRBV18 and TRBJ1-1; D gene ambiguous. CDR3 size: 20 residues. Germline lookup yields CDR1 KGHSH and CDR2 LQKENI. V lost 1 base, J lost 3 bases, and 27 bases lay in between. The CDR3 spells CASSPRLLSQFPSGDTEAFF. DNA for the CDR3: TGTGCCAGCTCACCACGCCTGCTTTCCCAGTTCCCCTCCGGAGACACTGAAGCTTTCTTT. The full variable domain, with the rest looked up from reference TRBV18 and TRBJ1-1, is NAGVMQNPRHLVRRRGQEARLRCSPMKGHSHVYWYRQLPEEGLKFMVYLQKENIIDESGMPKERFSAEFPKEGPSILRIQQVVRGDSAAYFCASSPRLLSQFPSGDTEAFFGQGTRLTVV.

The chain employs TRBV3-1 (or the pseudogene TRBV3-2) and TRBJ1-1; D is possibly TRBD1 (6 bases). CDR3 length: 14 residues. V lost 4 bases and J lost 1, with 10 bases in between. The germline CDR1 and CDR2 sequences are LGHDT and YNNKEL (reference sequence). The CDR3 sequence is CASSPLQGNTEAFF. DNA for the CDR3: TGTGCCAGCAGCCCTTTACAGGGGAACACTGAAGCTTTCTTT.

The chain couples TRBV11-2 to TRBJ2-6; the D gene is possibly TRBD1 (5 bases). V dropped 1 base and J dropped 2 bases, with 12 bases sitting between them. CDR3 length: 17 amino acids. Per germline, CDR1 SGHAT and CDR2 FQNNGV. This CDR3 reads CASSLGQGRTGANVLTF. DNA for the CDR3: TGTGCCAGCAGCTTAGGGCAGGGAAGGACTGGGGCCAACGTCCTGACTTTC.

The genes are TRBV10-3 and TRBJ1-2; 9 bases fit TRBD1. V was pared by 2 bases and J by 8 bases, with 9 bases of the junction left unmatched. Germline CDR1 and CDR2: ENHRY and SYGVKD. CDR3 size: 15 residues. For the CDR3, the DNA is TGTGCCATCAGTGAGACAGGGGGCAACATCCAAGGCTACACCTTC. Translated: CAISETGGNIQGYTF.

V usage is TRBV7-9 and J usage is TRBJ1-2, with unresolved D. The germline V gene has CDR1 SEHNR and CDR2 FQNEAQ (reference sequence). CDR3 size: 15 residues. Trimming took off 5 bases at V and 4 bases at J, with 17 bases between the two ends. This chain's CDR3 is CASSPPAEGVYGYTF. In DNA, the CDR3 is TGTGCCAGCAGCCCCCCCGCGGAGGGAGTCTATGGCTACACCTTC.

The sample holds a few counts of this clone. The chain has TRBV3-1 (or the pseudogene TRBV3-2) and TRBJ2-3; the D call may be TRBD1 or TRBD2 (6 bases each). V lost 6 bases and J 0 bases, leaving 10 bases between the germline ends. Germline assignment: CDR1 LGHDT and CDR2 YNNKEL (reference sequence). This CDR3 contains 14 residues. CDR3 region: CASRRGASTDTQYF. CDR3 DNA sequence: TGTGCCAGCAGAAGGGGGGCCAGCACAGATACGCAGTATTTT.

This clone has only a few counts. This chain uses TRBV11-2 with TRBJ2-2, with D perhaps TRBD1 or TRBD2 (5 bases each). V gave up 5 bases and J gave up 4 bases, with 14 bases separating them. CDR1 SGHAT and CDR2 FQNNGV come from the germline V gene. The CDR3 runs 15 residues. CDR3 in DNA: TGTGCCAGCAGCCAGGAACCGGGGACCACCGGGGAGCTGTTTTTT. It codes for CASSQEPGTTGELFF.

The J gene is TRBJ2-2, the V gene TRBV4-1; 8 nucleotides line up with TRBD2. Germline V lookup: CDR1 MGHRA, CDR2 YSYEKL. V trimming: 2 bases; J trimming: 5 bases; junction bases outside the gene matches: 7. CDR3 length: 16 residues. The chain's CDR3 is CASSQLSGAPTGELFF. CDR3 in DNA: TGCGCCAGCAGCCAACTTAGCGGGGCGCCTACCGGGGAGCTGTTTTTT.

This rearrangement joins TRBV5-1 to TRBJ2-5, with 7 bases aligning to TRBD1. The germline gives CDR1 SGHRS, CDR2 YFSETQ. J was trimmed by 4 bases and V by 0 bases; bases with no gene match: 0. The CDR3 consists of 13 residues. Written as DNA, the CDR3 is TGCGCCAGCAGCTTGGACAGGGGAGAGACCCAGTACTTC. It codes for CASSLDRGETQYF. Supplemented by reference TRBV5-1 and TRBJ2-5, the full variable domain reads KAGVTQTPRYLIKTRGQQVTLSCSPISGHRSVSWYQQTPGQGLQFLFEYFSETQRNKGNFPGRFSGRQFSNSRSEMNVSTLELGDSALYLCASSLDRGETQYFGPGTRLLVL.

V and J are TRBV7-8 and TRBJ2-2; 8 bases are a match to TRBD1. There are 15 residues in the CDR3. Germline lookup yields CDR1 SGHVS and CDR2 FQNEAQ. The trim removed 5 bases at V and 4 bases at J, leaving 6 bases unmatched. The CDR3 region is CASSRTGGPTGELFF. The CDR3 bases are TGTGCCAGCAGCCGAACAGGGGGGCCCACCGGGGAGCTGTTTTTT.

This chain joins TRBV6-1 and TRBJ1-5; TRBD1 might be the D (5 bases). Germline V CDR1 and CDR2: MNHNS, SASEGT. V was trimmed by 0 bases and J by 6 bases, leaving 15 bases between them. CDR3 length equals 16 residues. CDR3 in amino acids: CASSEAPGRGSQPQHF. As DNA, the CDR3 is TGTGCCAGCAGTGAAGCGCCTGGTAGGGGAAGTCAGCCCCAGCATTTT.

The chain uses TRBV7-2 and TRBJ2-7; tentatively, D is TRBD1 (5 bases). Germline V lookup: CDR1 SGHTA, CDR2 FQGNSA. This CDR3 region has 13 residues. Trimming took off 1 base at V and 3 bases at J, with 7 bases between the two ends. This chain's CDR3 is CASSLGGLYEQYV. The CDR3 bases are TGTGCCAGCAGCTTAGGGGGCCTCTACGAGCAGTACGTC.

The J gene is TRBJ2-7, the V gene TRBV6-1; TRBD1 agrees at 8 bases. This CDR3 spans 15 amino acids. The V and J ends lost 1 base and 3 bases, in that order; junction bases with no gene match: 5. Germline V lookup: CDR1 MNHNS, CDR2 SASEGT. DNA for the CDR3: TGTGCCAGCAGTGAAGGACAGGGGATATACTACGAGCAGTACGTC. Its protein product is CASSEGQGIYYEQYV.

The J gene is TRBJ1-1, the V gene TRBV21-1; TRBD1 was called by the table and not checked on the DNA. TRBV21-1 is tagged as a pseudogene. The CDR3 extends over 14 amino acids. The CDR3 spells CASSKLGMNTEAFF. Written as DNA, the CDR3 is TGTGCCAGCAGCAAACTTGGCATGAACACTGAAGCTTTCTTT.

This clone was picked up a small number of times. The gene calls are TRBV30 and TRBJ1-1; tentative D call: TRBD1 (5 bases). The CDR3 is made up of 14 amino acids. Germline V gives CDR1 GTSNPN, CDR2 SVGIG (reference sequence). V was pared by 0 bases and J by 2 bases, with 10 bases between. The CDR3 sequence is CAWSVGRGNTEAFF. The CDR3 coding sequence is TGTGCCTGGAGTGTGGGACGAGGAAACACTGAAGCTTTCTTT.

The chain is built from TRBV5-1 and TRBJ1-2; possibly TRBD1 for D (5 bases). The CDR3 contains 14 residues. Germline CDR1 and CDR2: SGHRS and YFSETQ. Trimming took 4 bases from V and 5 from J, leaving 15 bases between them. This CDR3 is CASSTGGSGYGYTF. CDR3 in DNA: TGCGCCAGCAGCACGGGGGGTTCAGGGTATGGCTACACCTTC.

The V gene is TRBV6-5, the J gene TRBJ1-2, with 7 bases aligning to TRBD1. Germline V gene lookup returns CDR1 MNHEY and CDR2 SVGAGI. The CDR3 contains 16 residues. V lost 1 base to trimming and J lost 8 bases; unmatched junction nucleotides: 13. The CDR3 loop reads CASSYLTGSPHGGYTF. CDR3 in DNA: TGTGCCAGCAGTTACTTGACAGGGTCCCCTCACGGCGGCTACACCTTC.

This chain uses TRBV12-3 or TRBV12-4 with TRBJ1-5; TRBD1 aligns across 10 bases. Germline trimming cut 6 bases from V and 7 bases from J; bases unmatched to any gene: 3. This CDR3 has 13 residues. The CDR3 coding sequence is TGTGCCAGCAGGACAGGGGGCGGGCAGCCCCAGCATTTT. Protein sequence: CASRTGGGQPQHF.